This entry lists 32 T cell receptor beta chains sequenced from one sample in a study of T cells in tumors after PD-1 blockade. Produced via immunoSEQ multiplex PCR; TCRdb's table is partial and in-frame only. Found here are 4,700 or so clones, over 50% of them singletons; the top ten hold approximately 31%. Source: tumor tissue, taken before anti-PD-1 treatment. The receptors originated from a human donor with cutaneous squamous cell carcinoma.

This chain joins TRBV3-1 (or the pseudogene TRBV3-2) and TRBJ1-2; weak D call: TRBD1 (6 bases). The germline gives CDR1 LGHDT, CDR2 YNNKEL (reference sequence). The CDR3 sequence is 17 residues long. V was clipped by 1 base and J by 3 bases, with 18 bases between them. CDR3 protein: CASSQGPPTGMDYGYTF. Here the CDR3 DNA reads TGTGCCAGCAGCCAAGGGCCACCCACAGGGATGGACTATGGCTACACCTTC.

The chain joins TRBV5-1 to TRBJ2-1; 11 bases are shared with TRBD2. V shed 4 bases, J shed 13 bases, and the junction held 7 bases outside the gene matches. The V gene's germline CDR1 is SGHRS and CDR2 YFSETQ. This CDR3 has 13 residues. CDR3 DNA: TGCGCCAGCAGCACAGTAGCGGGGGGGAACCAGTTCTTC. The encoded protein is CASSTVAGGNQFF.

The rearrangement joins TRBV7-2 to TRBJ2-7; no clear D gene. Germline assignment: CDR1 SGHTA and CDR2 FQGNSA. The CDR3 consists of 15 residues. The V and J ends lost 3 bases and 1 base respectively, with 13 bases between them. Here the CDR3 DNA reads TGTGCCAGCAGCTTGGTTCTAGTCCAATCCTACGAGCAGTACTTC. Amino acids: CASSLVLVQSYEQYF.

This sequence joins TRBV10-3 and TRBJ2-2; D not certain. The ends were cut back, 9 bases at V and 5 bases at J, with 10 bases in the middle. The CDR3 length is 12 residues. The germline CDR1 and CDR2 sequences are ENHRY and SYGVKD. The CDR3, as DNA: TGTGCCATAAGAGCCCAGACCGGGGAGCTGTTTTTT. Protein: CAIRAQTGELFF.

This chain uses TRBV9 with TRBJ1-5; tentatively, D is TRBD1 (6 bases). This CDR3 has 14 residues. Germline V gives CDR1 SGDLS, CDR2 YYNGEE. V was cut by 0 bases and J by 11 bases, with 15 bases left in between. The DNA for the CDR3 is TGTGCCAGCAGCGTAGGCTCACAGGGCGAGGCCCAGCATTTT. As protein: CASSVGSQGEAQHF. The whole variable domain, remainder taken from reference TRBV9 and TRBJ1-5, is DSGVTQTPKHLITATGQRVTLRCSPRSGDLSVYWYQQSLDQGLQFLIQYYNGEERAKGNILERFSAQQFPDLHSELNLSSLELGDSALYFCASSVGSQGEAQHFGDGTRLSIL.

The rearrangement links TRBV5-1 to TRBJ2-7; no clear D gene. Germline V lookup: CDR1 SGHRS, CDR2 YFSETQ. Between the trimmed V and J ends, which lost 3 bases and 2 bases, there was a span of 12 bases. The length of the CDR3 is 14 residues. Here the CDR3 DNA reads TGCGCCAGCAGCTCGGCGGCGGCCCCCTACGAGCAGTACTTC. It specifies CASSSAAAPYEQYF.

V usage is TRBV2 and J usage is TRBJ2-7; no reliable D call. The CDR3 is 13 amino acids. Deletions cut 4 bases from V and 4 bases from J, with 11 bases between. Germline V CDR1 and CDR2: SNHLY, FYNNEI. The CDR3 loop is CASSVQVTYEQYF. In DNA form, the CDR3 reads TGTGCCAGCAGTGTGCAGGTAACTTACGAGCAGTACTTC.

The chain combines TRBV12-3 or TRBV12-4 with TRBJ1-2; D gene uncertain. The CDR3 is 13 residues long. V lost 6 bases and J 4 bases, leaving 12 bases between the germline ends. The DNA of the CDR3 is TGTGCCAGCAGCCCGAGGGCTTTCTATGGCTACACCTTC. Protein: CASSPRAFYGYTF.

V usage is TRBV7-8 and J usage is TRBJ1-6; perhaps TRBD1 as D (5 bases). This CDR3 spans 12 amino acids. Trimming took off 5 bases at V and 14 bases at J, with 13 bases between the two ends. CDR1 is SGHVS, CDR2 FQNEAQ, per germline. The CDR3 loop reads CASSPRGTSLHF. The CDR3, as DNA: TGTGCCAGCAGCCCCCGTGGGACTTCCCTCCACTTT.

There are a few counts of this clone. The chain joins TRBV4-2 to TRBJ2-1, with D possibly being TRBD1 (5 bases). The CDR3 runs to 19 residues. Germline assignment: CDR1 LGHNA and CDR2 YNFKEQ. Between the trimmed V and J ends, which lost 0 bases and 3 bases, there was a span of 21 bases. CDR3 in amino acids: CASSQDSRKGREFYNEQFF. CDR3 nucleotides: TGTGCCAGCAGCCAAGACTCAAGGAAGGGCAGGGAATTCTACAATGAGCAGTTCTTC.

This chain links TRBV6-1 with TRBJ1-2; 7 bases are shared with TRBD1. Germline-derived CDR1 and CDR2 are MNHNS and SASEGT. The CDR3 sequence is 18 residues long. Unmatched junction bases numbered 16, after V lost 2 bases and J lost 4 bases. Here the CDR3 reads CASSEMVSGTASVYGYTF. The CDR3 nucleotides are TGTGCCAGCAGTGAAATGGTGTCGGGGACAGCGTCCGTCTATGGCTACACCTTC.

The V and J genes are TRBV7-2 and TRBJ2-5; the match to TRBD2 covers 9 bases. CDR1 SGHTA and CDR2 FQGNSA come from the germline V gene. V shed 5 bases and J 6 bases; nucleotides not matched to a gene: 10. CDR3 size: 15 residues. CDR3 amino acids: CASSHERGEMKTQYF. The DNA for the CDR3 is TGTGCCAGCAGCCATGAGCGGGGGGAGATGAAGACCCAGTACTTC. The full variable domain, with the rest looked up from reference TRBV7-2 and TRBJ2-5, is GAGVSQSPSNKVTEKGKDVELRCDPISGHTALYWYRQSLGQGLEFLIYFQGNSAPDKSGLPSDRFSAERTGGSVSTLTIQRTQQEDSAVYLCASSHERGEMKTQYFGPGTRLLVL.

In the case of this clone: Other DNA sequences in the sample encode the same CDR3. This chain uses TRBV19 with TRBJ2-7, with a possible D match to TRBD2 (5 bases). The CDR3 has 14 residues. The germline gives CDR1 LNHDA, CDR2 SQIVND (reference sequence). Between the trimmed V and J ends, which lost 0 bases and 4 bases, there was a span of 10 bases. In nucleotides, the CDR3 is TGTGCCAGTAGTATAGACACGGGAAGATACGAGCAGTACTTC. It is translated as CASSIDTGRYEQYF.

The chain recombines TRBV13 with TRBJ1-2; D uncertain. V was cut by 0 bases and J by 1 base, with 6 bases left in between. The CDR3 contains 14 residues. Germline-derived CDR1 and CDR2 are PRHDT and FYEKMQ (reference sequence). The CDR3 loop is CASSLGSGNYGYTF. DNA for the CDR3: TGTGCCAGCAGCTTAGGATCCGGTAACTATGGCTACACCTTC.

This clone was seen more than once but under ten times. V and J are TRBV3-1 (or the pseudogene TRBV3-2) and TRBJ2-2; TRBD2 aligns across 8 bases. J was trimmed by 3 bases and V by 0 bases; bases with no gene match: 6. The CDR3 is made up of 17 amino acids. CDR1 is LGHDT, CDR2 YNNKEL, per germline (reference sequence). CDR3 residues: CASSQDSGTRYTGELFF. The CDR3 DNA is TGTGCCAGCAGCCAAGATTCAGGGACTAGATACACCGGGGAGCTGTTTTTT.

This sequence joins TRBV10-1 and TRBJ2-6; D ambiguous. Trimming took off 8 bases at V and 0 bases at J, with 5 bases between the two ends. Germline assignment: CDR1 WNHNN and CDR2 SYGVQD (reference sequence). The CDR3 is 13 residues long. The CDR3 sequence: CASQSSGANVLTF. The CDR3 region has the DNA TGCGCCAGCCAGAGCTCTGGGGCCAACGTCCTGACTTTC.

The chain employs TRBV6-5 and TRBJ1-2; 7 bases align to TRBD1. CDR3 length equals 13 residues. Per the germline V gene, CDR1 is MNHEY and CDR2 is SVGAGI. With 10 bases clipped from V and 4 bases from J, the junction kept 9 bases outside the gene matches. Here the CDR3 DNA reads TGTGCCACACCGGGACAGAACATCTATGGCTACACCTTC. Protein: CATPGQNIYGYTF.

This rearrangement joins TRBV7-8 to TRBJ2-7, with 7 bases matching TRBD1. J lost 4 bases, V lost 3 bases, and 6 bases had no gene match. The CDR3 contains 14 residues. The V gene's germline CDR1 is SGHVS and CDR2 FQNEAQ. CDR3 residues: CASSFGTVPYEQYF. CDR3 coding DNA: TGTGCCAGCAGCTTTGGGACAGTCCCTTACGAGCAGTACTTC.

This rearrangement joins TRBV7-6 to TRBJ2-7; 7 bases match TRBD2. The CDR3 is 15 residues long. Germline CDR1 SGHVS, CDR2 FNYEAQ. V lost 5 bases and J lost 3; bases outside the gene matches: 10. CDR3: CASSPEAERDYEQYF. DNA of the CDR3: TGTGCCAGCAGCCCCGAAGCGGAGCGGGACTACGAGCAGTACTTC.

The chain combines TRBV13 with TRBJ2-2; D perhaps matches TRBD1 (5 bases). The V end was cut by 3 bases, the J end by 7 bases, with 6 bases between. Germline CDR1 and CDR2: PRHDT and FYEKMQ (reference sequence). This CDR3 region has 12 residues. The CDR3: CASSFRDGELFF. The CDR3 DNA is TGTGCCAGCAGCTTCAGGGACGGGGAGCTGTTTTTT.

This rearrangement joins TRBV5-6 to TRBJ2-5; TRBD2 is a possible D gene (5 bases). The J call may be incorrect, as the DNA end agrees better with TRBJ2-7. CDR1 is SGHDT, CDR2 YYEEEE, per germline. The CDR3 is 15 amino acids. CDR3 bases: TGTGCCAGCAGCCGTCTCTCCGGGAACTCCTACGAGCAGTACTTC. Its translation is CASSRLSGNSYEQYF.

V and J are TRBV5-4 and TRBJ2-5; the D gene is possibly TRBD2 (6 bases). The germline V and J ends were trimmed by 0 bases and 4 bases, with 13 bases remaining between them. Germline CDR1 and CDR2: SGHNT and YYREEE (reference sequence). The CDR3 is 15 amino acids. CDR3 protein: CASSLGRGAGETQYF. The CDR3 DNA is TGTGCCAGCAGCTTGGGGCGGGGCGCGGGAGAGACCCAGTACTTC.

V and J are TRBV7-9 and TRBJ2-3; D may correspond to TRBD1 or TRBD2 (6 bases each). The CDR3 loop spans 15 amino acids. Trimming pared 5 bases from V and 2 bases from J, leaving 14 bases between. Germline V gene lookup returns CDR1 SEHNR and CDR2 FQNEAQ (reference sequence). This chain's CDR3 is CASSLRGATTDTQYF. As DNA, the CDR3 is TGTGCCAGCAGCCTAAGGGGGGCGACCACAGATACGCAGTATTTT.

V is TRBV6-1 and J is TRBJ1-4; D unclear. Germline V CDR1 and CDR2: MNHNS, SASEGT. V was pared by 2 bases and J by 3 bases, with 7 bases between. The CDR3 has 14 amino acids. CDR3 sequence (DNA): TGTGCCAGCAGTGAAACAGCTTCTAATGAAAAACTGTTTTTT. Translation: CASSETASNEKLFF.

CDR3 DNA: TGTGCCAGCAGTTACGGCCGGGGTTTGGGGGAGACCCAGTACTTC. Its protein is CASSYGRGLGETQYF. This rearrangement joins TRBV6-5 to TRBJ2-5; D is possibly TRBD2 (5 bases). The V gene lost 2 bases and the J gene lost 5 bases, with 15 bases spanning the gap. The CDR3 has 15 residues. From germline, CDR1 is MNHEY and CDR2 SVGAGI.

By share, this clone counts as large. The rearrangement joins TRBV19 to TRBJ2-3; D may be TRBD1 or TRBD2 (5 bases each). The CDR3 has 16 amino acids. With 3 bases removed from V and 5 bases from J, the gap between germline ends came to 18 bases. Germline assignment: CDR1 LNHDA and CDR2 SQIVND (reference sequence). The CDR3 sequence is CASSIDGGPGGDTQYF. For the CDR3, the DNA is TGTGCCAGTAGTATTGATGGTGGGCCTGGGGGAGATACGCAGTATTTT. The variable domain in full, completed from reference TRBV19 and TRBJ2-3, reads DGGITQSPKYLFRKEGQNVTLSCEQNLNHDAMYWYRQDPGQGLRLIYYSQIVNDFQKGDIAEGYSVSREKKESFPLTVTSAQKNPTAFYLCASSIDGGPGGDTQYFGPGTRLTVL.

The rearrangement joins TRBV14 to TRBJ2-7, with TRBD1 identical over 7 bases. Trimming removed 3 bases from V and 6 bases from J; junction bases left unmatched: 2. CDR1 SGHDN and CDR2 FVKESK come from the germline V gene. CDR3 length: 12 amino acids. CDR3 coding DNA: TGTGCCAGCAGCCAGACAGGGATCGAGCAGTACTTC. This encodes CASSQTGIEQYF. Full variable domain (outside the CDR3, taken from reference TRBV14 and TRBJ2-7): EAGVTQFPSHSVIEKGQTVTLRCDPISGHDNLYWYRRVMGKEIKFLLHFVKESKQDESGMPNNRFLAERTGGTYSTLKVQPAELEDSGVYFCASSQTGIEQYFGPGTRLTVT.

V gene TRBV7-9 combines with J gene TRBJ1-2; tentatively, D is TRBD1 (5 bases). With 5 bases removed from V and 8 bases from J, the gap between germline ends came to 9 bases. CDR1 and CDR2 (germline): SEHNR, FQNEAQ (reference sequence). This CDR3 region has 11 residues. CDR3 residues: CASSIEGGYTF. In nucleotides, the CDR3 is TGTGCCAGCAGCATAGAGGGGGGCTACACCTTC.

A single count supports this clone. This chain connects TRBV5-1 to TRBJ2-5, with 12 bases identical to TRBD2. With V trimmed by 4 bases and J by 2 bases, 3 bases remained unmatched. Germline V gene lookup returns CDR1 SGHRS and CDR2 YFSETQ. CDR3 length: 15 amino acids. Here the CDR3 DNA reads TGCGCCAGCAGCGCTGGACTAGCGGGACAAGAGACCCAGTACTTC. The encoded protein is CASSAGLAGQETQYF.

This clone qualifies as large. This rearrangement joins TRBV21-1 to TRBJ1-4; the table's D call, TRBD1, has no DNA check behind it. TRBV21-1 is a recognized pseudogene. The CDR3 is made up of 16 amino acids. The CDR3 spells CASSKGGGATNEKLFF. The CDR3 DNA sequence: TGTGCCAGCAGCAAAGGAGGGGGAGCAACTAATGAAAAACTGTTTTTT.

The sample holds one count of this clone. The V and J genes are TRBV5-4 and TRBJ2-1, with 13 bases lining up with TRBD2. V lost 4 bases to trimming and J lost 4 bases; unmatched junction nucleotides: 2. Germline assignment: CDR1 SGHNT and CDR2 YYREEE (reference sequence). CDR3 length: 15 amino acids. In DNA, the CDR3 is TGTGCCAGCAGCCCGACTAGCGGGGGGTACAATGAGCAGTTCTTC. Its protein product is CASSPTSGGYNEQFF.

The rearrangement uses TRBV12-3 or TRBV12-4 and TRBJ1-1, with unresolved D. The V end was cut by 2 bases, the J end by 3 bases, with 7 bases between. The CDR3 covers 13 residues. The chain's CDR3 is CASSLRRYTEAFF. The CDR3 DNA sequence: TGTGCCAGCAGTTTAAGGCGGTACACTGAAGCTTTCTTT.